This is a list of T cell receptor beta chains from one sample in a study of blood T cell repertoires in COVID-19. Produced via immunoSEQ multiplex PCR; TCRdb's table is partial and in-frame only. The data contain some 70,000 clones, 70% to 90% of them singletons. Sequenced: peripheral blood. These TCRs come from a woman between 50 and 59 years old with COVID-19, enrolled during active disease. Both conserved end residues are part of each CDR3. The order of the fields is CDR3 length, clone size, D gene, J gene, V gene, CDR3 protein, CDR3 DNA. The D gene is left open where the match is weak. Where a row states a size, it is once, few, many or the class of an expanded clone; other rows omit it.

13,-,TRBD1,TRBJ1-2,TRBV11-2,CASSLTGRYGYTF,TGTGCCAGCAGCTTGACAGGGAGGTATGGCTACACCTTC
15,-,-,TRBJ1-6,TRBV19,CASAARSSYNSPLHF,TGTGCCAGTGCGGCGAGAAGCTCCTATAATTCACCCCTCCACTTT
15,-,-,TRBJ1-5,TRBV2,CASSRSTVRNQPQHF,TGTGCCAGCAGTCGCTCGACAGTACGCAATCAGCCCCAGCATTTT
14,-,-,TRBJ2-1,TRBV11-3,CASSPEADVKEQFF,TGTGCCAGCAGCCCAGAGGCTGACGTTAAGGAGCAGTTCTTC
14,-,-,TRBJ2-2,TRBV5-1,CASSLGAGPGELFF,TGCGCCAGCAGCTTGGGAGCGGGTCCCGGGGAGCTGTTTTTT
16,-,-,TRBJ2-5,TRBV11-2,CASSPTQGPRGETQYF,TGTGCCAGCAGCCCAACACAGGGTCCGAGGGGGGAGACCCAGTACTTC
14,-,TRBD1,TRBJ1-1,TRBV28,CASSPTGGFTEAFF,TGTGCCAGCAGCCCGACAGGGGGCTTCACTGAAGCTTTCTTT
16,-,-,TRBJ1-2,TRBV19,CASSPRPPTGLYGYTF,TGTGCCAGTAGTCCCCGTCCACCGACAGGTCTCTATGGCTACACCTTC
11,once,-,TRBJ2-2,TRBV2,CASRRTGELFF,TGTGCCAGCAGGAGAACCGGGGAGCTGTTTTTT
14,few,-,TRBJ1-4,TRBV7-2,CASSLAQRDEKLFF,TGTGCCAGCAGCTTAGCGCAACGGGATGAAAAACTGTTTTTT
17,-,-,TRBJ2-3,TRBV30,CAWSVRQVLVLGDTQYF,TGTGCCTGGAGTGTACGACAGGTTCTTGTACTTGGAGATACGCAGTATTTT
15,-,TRBD2,TRBJ2-7,TRBV11-2,CASSSTGTSGDEQYF,TGTGCCAGCAGCTCGACCGGGACTAGCGGGGACGAGCAGTACTTC
14,-,-,TRBJ2-3,TRBV10-3,CAISESQGTDTQYF,TGTGCCATCAGTGAGTCTCAGGGTACAGATACGCAGTATTTT
14,-,TRBD1,TRBJ1-5,TRBV10-2,CASKETGEFQPQHF,TGCGCCAGCAAAGAGACAGGGGAATTTCAGCCCCAGCATTTT
15,-,-,TRBJ2-1,TRBV2,CASSQIPGAYNEQFF,TGTGCCAGCAGTCAGATCCCAGGGGCCTACAATGAGCAGTTCTTC
19,-,-,TRBJ2-7,TRBV21-1,CASSKKGTSGRISSYEQYF,TGTGCCAGCAGCAAAAAGGGGACTAGCGGGAGGATTAGCTCCTACGAGCAGTACTTC
13,-,TRBD2,TRBJ2-3,TRBV29-1,CSVSLAGLDTQYF,TGCAGCGTTAGTCTAGCGGGTTTAGATACGCAGTATTTT
16,-,TRBD2,TRBJ2-7,TRBV30,CAWYGAGTSRSYEQYF,TGTGCCTGGTACGGAGCCGGGACTAGCAGGAGCTACGAGCAGTACTTC
18,-,TRBD2,TRBJ2-1,TRBV24-1,CATSDFSGGSVSYNEQFF,TGTGCCACCAGTGATTTCTCGGGAGGGAGCGTCTCCTACAATGAGCAGTTCTTC
13,-,TRBD1,TRBJ1-1,TRBV25-1,CASRGTGPTEAFF,TGTGCCAGCAGAGGGACAGGGCCAACTGAAGCTTTCTTT
16,-,TRBD2,TRBJ2-1,TRBV7-9,CASSASGASSYNEQFF,TGTGCCAGCAGTGCGAGCGGGGCGAGCTCCTACAATGAGCAGTTCTTC
11,-,-,TRBJ2-5,TRBV12-3/TRBV12-4,CASSYQETQYF,TGTGCCAGCAGCTACCAAGAGACCCAGTACTTC